Presented here are 9 T cell receptor beta chains from one specimen sequenced in a study of shared clonotypes between healthy human individuals. TCRdb's copy holds only in-frame clones and misses some; the assay was immunoSEQ multiplex PCR. The profile shows approximately 1,000,000 clones, roughly 80% of them singletons. Sequencing used memory CD4+ T cells from PBMCs. Noted subset: CD45RA-negative fraction. These receptor sequences come from a man aged 18 to 30 in good health. Some clones in this sample may be carry-over from other donors' samples.

The gene calls are TRBV2 and TRBJ1-5; 8 bases agree with TRBD1. CDR3 length: 14 residues. V dropped 4 bases and J dropped 7; count of bases not matched to a gene: 6. Germline V CDR1 and CDR2: SNHLY, FYNNEI. The CDR3 protein is CASSANRGDQPQHF. The CDR3 region has the DNA TGTGCCAGCAGTGCGAACAGGGGGGACCAGCCCCAGCATTTT.

This clone has a handful of counts. The chain combines TRBV6-5 with TRBJ2-7, with a weak D call TRBD1 (6 bases). CDR1 is MNHEY, CDR2 SVGAGI, per germline. The CDR3 totals 15 residues. V lost 5 bases and J lost 0, with 14 bases in between. The CDR3 nucleotides read TGTGCCAGCAGTGGACCGGGACACCTCTCCTACGAGCAGTACTTC. This gives the protein CASSGPGHLSYEQYF.

The rearrangement joins TRBV19 to TRBJ1-5; 7 bases agree with TRBD1. CDR1 and CDR2 from the germline V gene are LNHDA and SQIVND (reference sequence). The CDR3 contains 15 residues. V lost 4 bases and J lost 5; bases outside the gene matches: 8. CDR3 in amino acids: CASSKVRQGHQPQHF. The CDR3 DNA reads TGTGCCAGTAGTAAGGTTCGACAGGGACATCAGCCCCAGCATTTT. The full variable domain, rest sourced from reference TRBV19 and TRBJ1-5, is DGGITQSPKYLFRKEGQNVTLSCEQNLNHDAMYWYRQDPGQGLRLIYYSQIVNDFQKGDIAEGYSVSREKKESFPLTVTSAQKNPTAFYLCASSKVRQGHQPQHFGDGTRLSIL.

CDR3 sequence reads: CASSLADLAGVRYEQFF. CDR3 DNA: TGTGCCAGCAGCTTAGCCGATCTAGCGGGAGTTCGGTATGAGCAGTTCTTC. The chain uses TRBV11-1 and TRBJ2-1; 10 bases fit TRBD2. CDR3 length: 17 residues. The ends lost 0 bases at V and 8 bases at J; junction bases unmatched: 10. Germline assignment: CDR1 SGHAT and CDR2 FQDESV (reference sequence). Complete variable domain (other parts from reference TRBV11-1 and TRBJ2-1): EAEVAQSPRYKITEKSQAVAFWCDPISGHATLYWYRQILGQGPELLVQFQDESVVDDSQLPKDRFSAERLKGVDSTLKIQPAELGDSAMYLCASSLADLAGVRYEQFFGPGTRLTVL.

J is TRBJ2-2 and V is TRBV5-1; 7 bases fit TRBD1. This CDR3 is built from 15 residues. Looked up from germline, CDR1 is SGHRS and CDR2 is YFSETQ. Unmatched junction bases numbered 9, after V lost 5 bases and J lost 5 bases. The CDR3 DNA sequence: TGCGCCAGCAGAAAAGAGGGGGCAGGAACCGGGGAGCTGTTTTTT. This sequence encodes CASRKEGAGTGELFF.

The genes are TRBV18 and TRBJ2-5; no reliable D call. V lost 3 bases, J lost 5 bases, and 16 bases lay in between. The CDR3 extends over 15 amino acids. Germline V CDR1 and CDR2: KGHSH, LQKENI. CDR3 amino acids: CASSPQMQAPETQYF. CDR3 nucleotide sequence: TGTGCCAGCTCACCCCAGATGCAGGCCCCGGAGACCCAGTACTTC.

With respect to this clone: Other DNA sequences in the same sample also yield this CDR3. This sequence joins TRBV7-3 and TRBJ1-2, with a weak D call TRBD1 (5 bases). The ends were cut back, 1 base at V and 3 bases at J, with 9 bases in the middle. This CDR3 comprises 14 residues. The V gene's germline CDR1 is SGHTA and CDR2 FQGTGA. The CDR3 region is CASSLNPGDYGYTF. The CDR3 nucleotides are TGTGCCAGCAGCTTAAATCCGGGGGACTATGGCTACACCTTC. Full variable domain (missing parts from reference TRBV7-3 and TRBJ1-2): GAGVSQTPSNKVTEKGKYVELRCDPISGHTALYWYRQSLGQGPEFLIYFQGTGAADDSGLPNDRFFAVRPEGSVSTLKIQRTERGDSAVYLCASSLNPGDYGYTFGSGTRLTVV.

The chain recombines TRBV7-9 with TRBJ2-1; 16 bases are shared with TRBD2. The V gene end was trimmed by 0 bases and the J gene end by 9 bases; junction bases not matched to a gene: 2. Looked up from germline, CDR1 is SEHNR and CDR2 is FQNEAQ (reference sequence). The CDR3 contains 16 residues. Here the CDR3 reads CASSLAGTSGRGEQFF. The CDR3 DNA follows: TGTGCCAGCAGCTTAGCGGGGACTAGCGGGAGGGGTGAGCAGTTCTTC.

The chain combines TRBV28 with TRBJ2-3; TRBD2 matches at 8 bases. The V segment lost 7 bases and the J segment 5 bases; nucleotides outside the gene matches: 8. From germline, CDR1 is MDHEN and CDR2 SYDVKM. The CDR3 spans 14 residues. The CDR3 DNA is TGTGCCAGCAACCTAGCGGGTGTTTTAGATACGCAGTATTTT. Protein sequence: CASNLAGVLDTQYF.